The table lists the clone carrying this T cell receptor (beta chain) with a count of one. As yet, its antigen is unknown. Germline CDR1 reads SGHVS; CDR2 reads FNYEAQ. The CDR3 length is 17 residues. With 5 bases removed from V and 4 bases from J, the gap between germline ends came to 21 bases. Clones were read by immunoSEQ multiplex PCR, and TCRdb kept only the in-frame ones, dropping some. Of 90,000 to 120,000 clones in the sample, less than 90% were seen once. This specimen belongs to a study of graft-versus-host responses after intestinal transplantation. At the level of the study: Each of the recipients got a multivisceral, liver-intestinal, or isolated intestinal transplant.

General study findings and limits: Some GvH clones appeared in ileal mucosa or blood before recipient bone marrow.

This chain links TRBV7-6 with TRBJ1-3; possible D gene TRBD1, 5 bases. This TCR derives from a human donor who received an intestinal transplant. The sequences come from unstimulated CD4+ T cells sorted from spleen or lymph node cells, collected before intestinal transplant. This CDR3 reads CASSPSLGGVGGNTIYF. CDR3 nucleotide sequence: TGTGCCAGCAGCCCCAGTCTCGGGGGTGTGGGGGGAAACACCATATATTTT.